This T cell receptor beta chain stems from a study of T cells in Graves' hyperthyroidism and ophthalmopathy. Notes on the study in general: In blood, most of the thyroid clonotypes expanded above 0.001 were also present.

The V gene's germline CDR1 is SGHRS and CDR2 YFSETQ. There are 14 residues in the CDR3. V was pared by 5 bases and J by 7 bases, with 13 bases between. In its sample, this clonotype was seen many times. The antigen is not known. What was amplified from RNA transcripts were TCR beta CDR3 regions. The HTBI set primed first-round TCR CDR3 RT-PCR. Each CDR3 protein is one row after TCRdb ran MiXCR on the multiplex PCR reads. The sample carries 700,000 or so distinct CDR3 sequences, more than 14% recorded once. The clonotype originates from a woman between 50 and 59 years old with Graves' ophthalmopathy. The genes are TRBV5-1 and TRBJ1-6; D gene uncertain. Sequences were obtained from blood. CDR3: CASRQARVNSPLHF. The CDR3 region has the DNA TGCGCCAGCAGGCAAGCTAGGGTGAATTCACCCCTCCACTTT. The full variable domain, completed using reference TRBV5-1 and TRBJ1-6, is KAGVTQTPRYLIKTRGQQVTLSCSPISGHRSVSWYQQTPGQGLQFLFEYFSETQRNKGNFPGRFSGRQFSNSRSEMNVSTLELGDSALYLCASRQARVNSPLHFGNGTRLTVT.